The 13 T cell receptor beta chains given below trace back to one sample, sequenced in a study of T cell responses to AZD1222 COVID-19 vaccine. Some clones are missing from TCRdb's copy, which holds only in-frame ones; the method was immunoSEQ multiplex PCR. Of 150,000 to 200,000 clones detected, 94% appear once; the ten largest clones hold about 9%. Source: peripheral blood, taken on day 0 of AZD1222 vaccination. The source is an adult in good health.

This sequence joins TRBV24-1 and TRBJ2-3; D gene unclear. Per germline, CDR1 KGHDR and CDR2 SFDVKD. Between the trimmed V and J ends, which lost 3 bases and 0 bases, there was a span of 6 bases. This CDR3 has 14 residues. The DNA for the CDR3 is TGTGCCACCAGTGATCCTACAAGCACAGATACGCAGTATTTT. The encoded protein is CATSDPTSTDTQYF.

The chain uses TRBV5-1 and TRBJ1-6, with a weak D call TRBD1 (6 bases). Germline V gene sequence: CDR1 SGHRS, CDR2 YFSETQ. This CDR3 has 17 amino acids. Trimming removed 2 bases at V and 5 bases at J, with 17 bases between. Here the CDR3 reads CASSFTGLNRNNSPLHF. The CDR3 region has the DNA TGCGCCAGCAGCTTCACAGGGCTAAATAGAAATAATTCACCCCTCCACTTT.

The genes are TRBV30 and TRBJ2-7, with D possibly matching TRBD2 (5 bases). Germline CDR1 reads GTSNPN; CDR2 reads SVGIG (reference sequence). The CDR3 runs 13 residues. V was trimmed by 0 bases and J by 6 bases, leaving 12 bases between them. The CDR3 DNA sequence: TGTGCCTGGAGTGTATCGGGGATAGGCGAGCAGTACTTC. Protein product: CAWSVSGIGEQYF.

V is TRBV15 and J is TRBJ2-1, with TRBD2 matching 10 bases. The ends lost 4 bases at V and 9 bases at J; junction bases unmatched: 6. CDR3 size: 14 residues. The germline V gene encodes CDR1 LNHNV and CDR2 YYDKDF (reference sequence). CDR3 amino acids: CATSTRTSGVEQFF. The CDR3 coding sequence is TGTGCCACCAGCACTCGGACTAGCGGAGTTGAGCAGTTCTTC.

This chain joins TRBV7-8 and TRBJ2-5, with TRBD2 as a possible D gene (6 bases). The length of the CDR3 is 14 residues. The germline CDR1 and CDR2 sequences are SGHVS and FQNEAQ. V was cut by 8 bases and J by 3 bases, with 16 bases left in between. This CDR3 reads CASQRRRGKETQYF. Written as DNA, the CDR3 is TGTGCCAGCCAAAGGAGGCGGGGAAAAGAGACCCAGTACTTC.

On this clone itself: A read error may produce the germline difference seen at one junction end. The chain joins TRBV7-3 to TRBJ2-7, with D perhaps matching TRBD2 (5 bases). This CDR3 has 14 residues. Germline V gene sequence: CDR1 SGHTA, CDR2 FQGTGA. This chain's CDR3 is CASSPTGNSHEQYF. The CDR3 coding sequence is TGTGCCAGCAGCCCCACCGGGAACTCCCACGAGCAGTACTTC. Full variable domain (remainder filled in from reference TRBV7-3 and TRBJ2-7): GAGVSQTPSNKVTEKGKYVELRCDPISGHTALYWYRQSLGQGPEFLIYFQGTGAADDSGLPNDRFFAVRPEGSVSTLKIQRTERGDSAVYLCASSPTGNSHEQYFGPGTRLTVT.

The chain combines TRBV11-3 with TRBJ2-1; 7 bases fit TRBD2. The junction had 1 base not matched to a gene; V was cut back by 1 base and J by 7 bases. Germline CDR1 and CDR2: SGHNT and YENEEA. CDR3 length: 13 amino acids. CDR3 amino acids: CASSLGGGNEQFF. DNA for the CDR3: TGTGCCAGCAGCTTAGGGGGGGGTAATGAGCAGTTCTTC.

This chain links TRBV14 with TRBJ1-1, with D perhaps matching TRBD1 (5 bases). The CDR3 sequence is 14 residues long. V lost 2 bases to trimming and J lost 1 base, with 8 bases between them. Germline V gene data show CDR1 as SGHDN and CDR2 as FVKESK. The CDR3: CASSQRGPNTEAFF. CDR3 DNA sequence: TGTGCCAGCAGCCAACGGGGACCGAACACTGAAGCTTTCTTT. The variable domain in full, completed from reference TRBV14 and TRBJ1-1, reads EAGVTQFPSHSVIEKGQTVTLRCDPISGHDNLYWYRRVMGKEIKFLLHFVKESKQDESGMPNNRFLAERTGGTYSTLKVQPAELEDSGVYFCASSQRGPNTEAFFGQGTRLTVV.

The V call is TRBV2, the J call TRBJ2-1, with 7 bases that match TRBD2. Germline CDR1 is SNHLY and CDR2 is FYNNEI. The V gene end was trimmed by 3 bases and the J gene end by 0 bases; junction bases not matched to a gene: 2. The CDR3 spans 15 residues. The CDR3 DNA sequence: TGTGCCAGCAGTGAGGGGGGGAGCTCCTACAATGAGCAGTTCTTC. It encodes CASSEGGSSYNEQFF. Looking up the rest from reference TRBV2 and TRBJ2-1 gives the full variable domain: EPEVTQTPSHQVTQMGQEVILRCVPISNHLYFYWYRQILGQKVEFLVSFYNNEISEKSEIFDDQFSVERPDGSNFTLKIRSTKLEDSAMYFCASSEGGSSYNEQFFGPGTRLTVL.

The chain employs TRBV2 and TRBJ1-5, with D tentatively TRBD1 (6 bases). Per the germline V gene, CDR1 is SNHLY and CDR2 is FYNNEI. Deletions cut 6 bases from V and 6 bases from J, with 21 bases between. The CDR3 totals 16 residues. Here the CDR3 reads CASRTGVQGSGQPQHF. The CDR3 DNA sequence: TGTGCCAGCAGGACCGGGGTTCAGGGGTCGGGTCAGCCCCAGCATTTT.

The CDR3 here is CSASVTVQETQYF. CDR3 coding DNA: TGCAGTGCTAGTGTGACAGTCCAAGAGACCCAGTACTTC. The V call is TRBV20-1, the J call TRBJ2-5; maybe TRBD1 (5 bases). Germline CDR1 is DFQATT and CDR2 is SNEGSKA (reference sequence). V lost 3 bases to trimming and J lost 1 base, with 9 bases between them. The CDR3 spans 13 residues.

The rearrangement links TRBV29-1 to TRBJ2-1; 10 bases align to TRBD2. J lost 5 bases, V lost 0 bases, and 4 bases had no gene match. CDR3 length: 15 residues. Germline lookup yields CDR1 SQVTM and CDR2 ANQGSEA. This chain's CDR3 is CSVEDRTSGNNEQFF. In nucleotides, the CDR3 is TGCAGCGTTGAAGATAGGACTAGCGGTAACAATGAGCAGTTCTTC.

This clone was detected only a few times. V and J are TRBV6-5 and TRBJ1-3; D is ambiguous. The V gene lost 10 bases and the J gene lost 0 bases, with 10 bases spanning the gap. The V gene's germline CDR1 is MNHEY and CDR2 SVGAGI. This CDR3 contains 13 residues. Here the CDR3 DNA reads TGTGCCACCAACGACCTCTCTGGAAACACCATATATTTT. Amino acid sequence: CATNDLSGNTIYF.